The rows below give T cell receptor beta chains drawn from one sample of a study of cytomegalovirus exposure and HLA in healthy donors. Sequenced by immunoSEQ multiplex PCR; TCRdb stores in-frame clones only, minus some. The repertoire has under 150,000 clones, roughly 73% of them found once; the top ten carry 0.9% to 1.2%. The sequenced sample was PBMCs. These receptors came from a male donor in good health and CMV-seronegative. CDR3s include the opening cysteine and the closing phenylalanine or tryptophan. Clone size is stated in some rows and not others, as once, few, many or a class when expanded.

cdr3_aa: CASSQPGEHGYTF
v_call: TRBV14
clone_size: -

cdr3_aa: CASGQTGGRADTQYF
v_call: TRBV6-1
clone_size: -

cdr3_aa: CASSFGEGGRPQHF
v_call: TRBV7-9
clone_size: -

cdr3_aa: CASSDWTGGLETQYF
v_call: TRBV7-9
clone_size: few

cdr3_aa: CASGNRGYNEQFF
v_call: TRBV7-2
clone_size: -

cdr3_aa: CASSQGRLAGEGEQFF
v_call: TRBV7-7
clone_size: -

cdr3_aa: CAWTTGGGRADTQYF
v_call: TRBV30
clone_size: -

cdr3_aa: CASSPGGSTDTQYF
v_call: TRBV6-4
clone_size: -

cdr3_aa: CAISLDRMNTEAFF
v_call: TRBV10-3
clone_size: few

cdr3_aa: CASSLWAISNQPQHF
v_call: TRBV5-6
clone_size: -

cdr3_aa: CASSFRTGHYGYTF
v_call: TRBV5-5
clone_size: -

cdr3_aa: CASSLSRDRGDTIYF
v_call: TRBV27
clone_size: -

cdr3_aa: CASSAIAGGYNEQFF
v_call: TRBV5-1
clone_size: -

cdr3_aa: CASSVGTNPYEQYF
v_call: TRBV9
clone_size: -

cdr3_aa: CASSQSSWLNQPQHF
v_call: TRBV23-1
clone_size: -

cdr3_aa: CASSSGPVGGNEQFF
v_call: TRBV5-1
clone_size: few

cdr3_aa: CASSPGLAGSYEQYF
v_call: TRBV18
clone_size: -

cdr3_aa: CASRGRQGEETQYF
v_call: TRBV6-6
clone_size: -

cdr3_aa: CASSLRADNEQFF
v_call: TRBV7-2
clone_size: -